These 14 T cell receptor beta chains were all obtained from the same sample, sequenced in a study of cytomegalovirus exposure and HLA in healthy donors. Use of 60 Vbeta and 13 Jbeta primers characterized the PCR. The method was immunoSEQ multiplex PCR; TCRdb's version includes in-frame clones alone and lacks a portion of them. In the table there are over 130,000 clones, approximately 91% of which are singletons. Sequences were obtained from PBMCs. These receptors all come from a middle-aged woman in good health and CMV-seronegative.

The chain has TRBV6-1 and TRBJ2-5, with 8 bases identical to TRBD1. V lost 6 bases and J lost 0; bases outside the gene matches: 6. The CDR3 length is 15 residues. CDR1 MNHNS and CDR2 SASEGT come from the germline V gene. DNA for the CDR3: TGTGCCAGCAGCGAGGACAGGGTGTACCAAGAGACCCAGTACTTC. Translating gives CASSEDRVYQETQYF.

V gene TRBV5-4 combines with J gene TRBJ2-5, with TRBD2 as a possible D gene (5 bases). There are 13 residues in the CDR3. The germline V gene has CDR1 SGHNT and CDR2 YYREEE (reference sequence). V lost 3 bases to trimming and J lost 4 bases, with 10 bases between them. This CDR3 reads CASSSAGGETQYF. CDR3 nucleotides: TGTGCCAGCAGCTCTGCAGGAGGAGAGACCCAGTACTTC.

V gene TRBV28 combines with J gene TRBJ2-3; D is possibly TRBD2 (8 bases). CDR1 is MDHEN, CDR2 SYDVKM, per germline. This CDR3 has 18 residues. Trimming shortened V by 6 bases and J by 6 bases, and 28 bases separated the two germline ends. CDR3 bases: TGTGCCAGCAGCTCGGGACAGTCAACCGGGACTAGACGGGATACGCAGTATTTT. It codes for CASSSGQSTGTRRDTQYF.

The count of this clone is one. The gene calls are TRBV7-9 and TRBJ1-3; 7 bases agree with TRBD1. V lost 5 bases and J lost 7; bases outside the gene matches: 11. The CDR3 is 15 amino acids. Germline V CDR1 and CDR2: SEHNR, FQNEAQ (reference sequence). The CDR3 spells CASSLQGTVDNTIYF. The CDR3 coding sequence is TGTGCCAGCAGCCTACAAGGGACAGTTGATAACACCATATATTTT.

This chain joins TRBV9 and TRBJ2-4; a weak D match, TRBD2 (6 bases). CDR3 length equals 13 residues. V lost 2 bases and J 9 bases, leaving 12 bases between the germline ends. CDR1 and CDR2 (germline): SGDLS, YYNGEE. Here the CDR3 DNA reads TGTGCCAGCAGCGTTGAAGGAGGGAGCATTCAGTACTTC. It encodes CASSVEGGSIQYF.

Written as DNA, the CDR3 is TGTGCCATCAGTGAGTCGGGGCAGGGCTCCTATGGCTACACCTTC. Protein sequence: CAISESGQGSYGYTF. The chain is built from TRBV10-3 and TRBJ1-2; D possibly corresponds to TRBD1 (5 bases). This CDR3 contains 15 residues. V was clipped by 0 bases and J by 4 bases, with 12 bases between them. In germline, CDR1 is ENHRY, CDR2 SYGVKD.

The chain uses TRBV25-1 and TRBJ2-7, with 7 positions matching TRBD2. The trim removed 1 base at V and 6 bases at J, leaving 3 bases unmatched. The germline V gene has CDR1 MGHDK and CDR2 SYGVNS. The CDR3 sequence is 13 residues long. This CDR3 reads CASSEWASGEQYF. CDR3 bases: TGTGCCAGCAGTGAATGGGCTAGCGGCGAGCAGTACTTC.

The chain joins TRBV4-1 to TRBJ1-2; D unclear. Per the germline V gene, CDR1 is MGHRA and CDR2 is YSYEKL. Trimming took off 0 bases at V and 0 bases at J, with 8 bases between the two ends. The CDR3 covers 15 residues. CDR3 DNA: TGCGCCAGCAGCCAAGATGAGGCAGCTAACTATGGCTACACCTTC. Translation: CASSQDEAANYGYTF.

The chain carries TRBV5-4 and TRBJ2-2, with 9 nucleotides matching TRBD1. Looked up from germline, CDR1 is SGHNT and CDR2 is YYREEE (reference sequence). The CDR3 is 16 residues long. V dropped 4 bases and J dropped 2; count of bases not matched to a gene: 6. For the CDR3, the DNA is TGTGCCAGCAGCACCGGACAGGGGCTAAACACCGGGGAGCTGTTTTTT. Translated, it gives CASSTGQGLNTGELFF.

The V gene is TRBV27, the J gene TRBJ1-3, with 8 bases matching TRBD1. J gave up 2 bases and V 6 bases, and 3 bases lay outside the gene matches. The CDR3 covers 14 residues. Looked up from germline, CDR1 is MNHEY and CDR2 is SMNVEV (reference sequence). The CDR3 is CASRTGVPGNTIYF. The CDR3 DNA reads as TGTGCCAGCAGGACAGGGGTCCCTGGAAACACCATATATTTT.

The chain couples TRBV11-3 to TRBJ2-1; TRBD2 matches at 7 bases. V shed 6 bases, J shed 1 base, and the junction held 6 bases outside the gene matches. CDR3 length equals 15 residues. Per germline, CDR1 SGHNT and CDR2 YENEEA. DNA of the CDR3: TGTGCCAGCAGAGGGCGGGAGAAGTCCTACAATGAGCAGTTCTTC. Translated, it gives CASRGREKSYNEQFF.

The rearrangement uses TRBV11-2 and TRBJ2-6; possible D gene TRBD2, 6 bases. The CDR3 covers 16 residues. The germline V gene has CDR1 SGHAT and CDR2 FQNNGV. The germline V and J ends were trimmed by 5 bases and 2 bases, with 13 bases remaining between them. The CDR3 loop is CASSGLRGTGANVLTF. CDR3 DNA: TGTGCCAGCAGCGGCTTACGGGGGACTGGGGCCAACGTCCTGACTTTC.

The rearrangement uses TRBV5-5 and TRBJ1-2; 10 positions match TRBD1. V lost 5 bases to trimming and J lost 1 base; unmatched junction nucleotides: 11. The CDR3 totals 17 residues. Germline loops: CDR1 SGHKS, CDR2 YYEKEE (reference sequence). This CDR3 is CASSIWTGGTLNYGYTF. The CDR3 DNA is TGTGCCAGCAGTATTTGGACAGGGGGAACGCTTAACTATGGCTACACCTTC.

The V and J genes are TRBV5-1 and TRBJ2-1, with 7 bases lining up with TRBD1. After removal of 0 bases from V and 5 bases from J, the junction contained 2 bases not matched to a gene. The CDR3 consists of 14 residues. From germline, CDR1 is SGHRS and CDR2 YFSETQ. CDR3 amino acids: CASSLGDRNNEQFF. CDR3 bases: TGCGCCAGCAGCTTGGGGGACAGAAACAATGAGCAGTTCTTC.